This TCR beta chain was obtained from a study of T cell changes during pregnancy in multiple sclerosis. The CDR3 has 17 residues. V shed 0 bases, J shed 0 bases, and the junction held 2 bases outside the gene matches. In germline, CDR1 is SGHTA, CDR2 FQGNSA. Produced via immunoSEQ multiplex PCR; TCRdb's table is partial and in-frame only. The profile shows tens of thousands of clones, about 92% of them singletons. V is TRBV7-2 and J is TRBJ2-1, with TRBD2 matching over 10 bases. The sequence was obtained from a female donor with multiple sclerosis, enrolled in a pregnancy study. Sequences were derived from CD8+ T cells from peripheral blood mononuclear cells, sampled in the second trimester of pregnancy. The CDR3 is CASSLAASGGSYNEQFF. CDR3 coding DNA: TGTGCCAGCAGCTTAGCGGCTAGCGGGGGCTCCTACAATGAGCAGTTCTTC.